A single T cell receptor beta chain is shown here with its context. The data are from a study of cytomegalovirus exposure and HLA in healthy donors. PCR was performed using 60 Vbeta and 13 Jbeta primers. The assay was immunoSEQ multiplex PCR, and TCRdb's table has in-frame clones only and misses some. Among over 110,000 clones listed, 82% were seen once. CDR3 size: 13 residues. CDR1 SGHRS and CDR2 YFSETQ come from the germline V gene. V was cut by 2 bases and J by 2 bases, with 8 bases left in between. This clonotype originated in a male donor in good health and CMV-seronegative. Sequenced input: PBMCs. The J gene is TRBJ2-7, the V gene TRBV5-1; tentatively, D is TRBD1 (5 bases). CDR3 in amino acids: CASSFSQAYEQYF. Here the CDR3 DNA reads TGCGCCAGCAGCTTTTCACAGGCCTACGAGCAGTACTTC.